This T cell receptor (beta chain) came from a study of shared clonotypes between healthy human individuals. In the study's own analysis: Filtering of immunoSEQ junctional sequences could not match full-length read filtering. Method: immunoSEQ multiplex PCR; TCRdb's copy keeps in-frame clones and lacks some. The DNA was the basis for D and trimming; V, J and clone size are from that table. The repertoire holds approximately 980,000 clones, with approximately 80% as singletons. General study findings and limits: Naive subsets generally exceeded memory subsets in estimated richness. The sharing of approximately 5.1% of naive CD4 clonotypes was seen across several donors.

A note on this clone: The antigen is not known.

With V trimmed by 4 bases and J by 0 bases, 17 bases remained unmatched. The germline V gene has CDR1 MDHEN and CDR2 SYDVKM. The CDR3 has 19 residues. The clonotype comes from a man aged 18 to 35 in good health. V gene TRBV28 combines with J gene TRBJ2-7; 8 bases map to TRBD2. The specimen sequenced was memory CD4+ T cells sorted from blood. Subset here: CD45RA-negative fraction. The CDR3 bases are TGTGCCAGCAGTTCCGGACCACTAGCGGATCTCACTTTCTCCTACGAGCAGTACTTC. This gives the protein CASSSGPLADLTFSYEQYF.